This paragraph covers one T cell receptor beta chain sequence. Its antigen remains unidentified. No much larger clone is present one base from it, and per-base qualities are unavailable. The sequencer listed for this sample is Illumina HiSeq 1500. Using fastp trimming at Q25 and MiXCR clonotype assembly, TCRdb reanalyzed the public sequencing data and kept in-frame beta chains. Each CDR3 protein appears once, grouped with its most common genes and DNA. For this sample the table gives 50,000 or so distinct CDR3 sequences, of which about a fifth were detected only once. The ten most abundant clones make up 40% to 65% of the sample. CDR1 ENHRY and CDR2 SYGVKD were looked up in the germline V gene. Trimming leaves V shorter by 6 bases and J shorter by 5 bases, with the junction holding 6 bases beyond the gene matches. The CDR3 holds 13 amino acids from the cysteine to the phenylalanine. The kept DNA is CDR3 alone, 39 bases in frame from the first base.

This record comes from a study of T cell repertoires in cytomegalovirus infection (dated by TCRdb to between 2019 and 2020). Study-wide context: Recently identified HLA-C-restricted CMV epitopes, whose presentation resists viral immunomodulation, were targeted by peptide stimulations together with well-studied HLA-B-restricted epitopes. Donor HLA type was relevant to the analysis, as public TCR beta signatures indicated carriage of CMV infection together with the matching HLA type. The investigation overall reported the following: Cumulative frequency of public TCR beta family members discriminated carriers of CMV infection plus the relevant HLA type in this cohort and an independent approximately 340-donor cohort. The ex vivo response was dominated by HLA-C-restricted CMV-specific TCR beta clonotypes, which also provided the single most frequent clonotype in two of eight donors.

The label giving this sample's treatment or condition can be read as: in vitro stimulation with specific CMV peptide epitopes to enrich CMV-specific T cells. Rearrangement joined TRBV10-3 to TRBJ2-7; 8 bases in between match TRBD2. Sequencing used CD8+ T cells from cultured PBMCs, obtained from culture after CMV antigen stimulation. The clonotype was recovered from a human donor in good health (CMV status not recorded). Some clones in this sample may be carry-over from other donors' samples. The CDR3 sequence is CAIRSGTRNEQYF. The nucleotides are TGTGCCATCAGGTCCGGGACTAGAAACGAGCAGTACTTC.